This section outlines one T cell receptor beta chain sequence together with its context. Its cognate antigen is unknown. Survey-level resolution applied to immunoSEQ assay v3.0. Clones were read by immunoSEQ multiplex PCR, and TCRdb kept only the in-frame ones, dropping some. The sample has 25,000 to 35,000 clones, around 97% seen once. Deletions cut 5 bases from V and 1 base from J, with 18 bases between. Per the germline V gene, CDR1 is SGHTA and CDR2 is FQGNSA. The CDR3 has 16 amino acids. The sample belongs to a study of long-term antiretroviral therapy in people with HIV. Study-wide results and limits: An increase in diversity followed ART, yet levels stayed below transplant donor controls. At every time point, clones expanded before ART dominated the repertoire.

The chain employs TRBV7-2 and TRBJ2-7; D may be TRBD1 (6 bases). The receptor's source is a man younger than 45 with HIV. The sequencing here drew on unsorted PBMCs, taken 6.9 years after starting antiretroviral therapy. The CDR3 DNA reads as TGTGCCAGCAGCATAACAGGGTCTGGGGAGTCCTACGAGCAGTACTTC. Translating gives CASSITGSGESYEQYF.